What follows are 2 T cell receptor beta chains derived from one specimen sequenced in a study of blood T cell repertoires in COVID-19. Some clones are missing from TCRdb's copy, which holds only in-frame ones; the method was immunoSEQ multiplex PCR. The sample carries over 200,000 clones, around 90% recorded once. The sequenced material came from peripheral blood. These TCRs come from a person aged 18 to 30 with COVID-19, enrolled during active disease.

V is TRBV3-1 (or the pseudogene TRBV3-2) and J is TRBJ2-7; no clear D gene. V was trimmed by 4 bases and J by 4 bases, leaving 11 bases between them. The CDR3 runs 13 residues. Germline V gives CDR1 LGHDT, CDR2 YNNKEL (reference sequence). CDR3 sequence: CASSRSSPYEQYF. The CDR3 DNA reads as TGTGCCAGCAGCCGTAGTAGTCCTTACGAGCAGTACTTC.

This clone appeared a single time. This chain links TRBV15 with TRBJ2-5; 15 positions agree with TRBD2. This CDR3 region has 17 residues. The germline V gene encodes CDR1 LNHNV and CDR2 YYDKDF (reference sequence). With V trimmed by 1 base and J by 7 bases, 7 bases remained unmatched. CDR3 residues: CATSRVPGLAGGVTQYF. CDR3 coding DNA: TGTGCCACCAGCAGAGTCCCGGGACTAGCGGGAGGAGTGACCCAGTACTTC. Full variable domain (rest looked up from reference TRBV15 and TRBJ2-5): DAMVIQNPRYQVTQFGKPVTLSCSQTLNHNVMYWYQQKSSQAPKLLFHYYDKDFNNEADTPDNFQSRRPNTSFCFLDIRSPGLGDTAMYLCATSRVPGLAGGVTQYFGPGTRLLVL.